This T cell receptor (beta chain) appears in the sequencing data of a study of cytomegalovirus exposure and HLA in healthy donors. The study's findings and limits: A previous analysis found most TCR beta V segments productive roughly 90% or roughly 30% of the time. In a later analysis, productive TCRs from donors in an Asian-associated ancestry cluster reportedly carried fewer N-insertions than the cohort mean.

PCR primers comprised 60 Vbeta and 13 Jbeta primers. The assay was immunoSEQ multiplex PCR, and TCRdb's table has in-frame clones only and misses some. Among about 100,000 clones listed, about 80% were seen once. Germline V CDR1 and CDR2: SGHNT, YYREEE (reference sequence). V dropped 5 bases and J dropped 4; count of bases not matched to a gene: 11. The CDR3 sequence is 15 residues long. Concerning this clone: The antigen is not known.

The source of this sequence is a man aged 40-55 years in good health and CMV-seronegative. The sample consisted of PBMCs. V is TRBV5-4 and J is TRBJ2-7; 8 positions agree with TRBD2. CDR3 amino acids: CASSRGGAGDYEQYF. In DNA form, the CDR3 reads TGTGCCAGCAGTCGAGGGGGAGCGGGGGATTACGAGCAGTACTTC.